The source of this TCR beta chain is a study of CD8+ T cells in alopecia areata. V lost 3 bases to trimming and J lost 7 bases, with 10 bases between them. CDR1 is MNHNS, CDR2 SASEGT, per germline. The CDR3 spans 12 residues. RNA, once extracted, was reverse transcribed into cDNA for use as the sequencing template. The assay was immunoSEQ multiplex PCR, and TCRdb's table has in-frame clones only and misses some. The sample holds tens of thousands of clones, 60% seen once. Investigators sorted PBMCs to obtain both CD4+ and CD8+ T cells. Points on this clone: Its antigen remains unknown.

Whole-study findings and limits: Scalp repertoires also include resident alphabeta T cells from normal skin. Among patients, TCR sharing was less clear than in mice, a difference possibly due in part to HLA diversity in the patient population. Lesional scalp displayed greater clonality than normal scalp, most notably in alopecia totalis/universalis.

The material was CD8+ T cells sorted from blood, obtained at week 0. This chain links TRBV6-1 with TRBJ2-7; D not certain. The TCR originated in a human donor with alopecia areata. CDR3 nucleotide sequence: TGTGCCAGCAGTGACGAAGTGACGGAGCAGTACTTC. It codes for CASSDEVTEQYF.